This T cell receptor (beta chain) was sequenced in a study of T cell responses to AZD1222 COVID-19 vaccine. To note about this clone: Its antigen is unidentified.

Findings and limits, study-wide: The span of vaccine-associated CD4 TCRs extended across spike, with dominance at 160-218 and 743-854. Repertoires were obtained only post-peak T cell response.

Clones were sequenced by immunoSEQ multiplex PCR, and TCRdb holds only the in-frame ones, with some missing. The sample has 140,000 to 150,000 clones; approximately 90% are singletons. The CDR3 has 14 amino acids. Germline V gene sequence: CDR1 SGHAT, CDR2 FQNNGV. J was trimmed by 7 bases and V by 5 bases; bases with no gene match: 7. The sequence was obtained from an adult in good health. This sample comprised peripheral blood, obtained on day 0 of AZD1222 vaccination. The chain recombines TRBV11-2 with TRBJ2-7; 11 bases match TRBD2. CDR3 loop: CASSALAGGFEQYF. DNA for the CDR3: TGTGCCAGCAGCGCCTTAGCGGGGGGGTTTGAGCAGTACTTC.